This T cell receptor (beta chain) was sequenced during a study of response to subunit inactivated influenza vaccine. TCRdb ran MiXCR on the RT-PCR reads and lists one entry per CDR3 protein. The table shows approximately 730,000 distinct CDR3 sequences, with approximately 15% occurring only once. Sample: PBMCs from blood, taken approximately 15 days before vaccination. The clonotype was recovered from a man between 50 and 59 years old who received an inactivated influenza vaccine.

The CDR3 reads CASSGGQQETQYF. The CDR3 nucleotides read TGTGCCAGCAGCGGAGGACAGCAAGAGACCCAGTACTTC. The chain is built from TRBV7-9 and TRBJ2-5, with D possibly being TRBD1 (6 bases). CDR1 is SEHNR, CDR2 FQNEAQ, per germline (reference sequence). The CDR3 extends over 13 amino acids. The V gene lost 5 bases and the J gene lost 2 bases, with 9 bases spanning the gap.